The 12 T cell receptor beta chains reported below all come from one sample, sequenced in a study of cytomegalovirus exposure and HLA in healthy donors. Primers for the PCR totalled 60 Vbeta and 13 Jbeta. Clones were read by immunoSEQ multiplex PCR, and TCRdb kept only the in-frame ones, dropping some. The table includes nearly 110,000 clones, 82% detected once. Input material: PBMCs. The receptors here all came from a man aged 30-40 years in good health and CMV-seropositive.

This chain joins TRBV10-1 and TRBJ2-5, with 8 bases aligning to TRBD1. Germline CDR1 is WNHNN and CDR2 is SYGVQD (reference sequence). The CDR3 length is 13 residues. The J segment lost 3 bases and the V segment lost 4 bases, leaving 1 base of the junction unmatched. CDR3 protein: CASSGGQEETQYF. The CDR3 nucleotides are TGCGCCAGCAGTGGGGGACAGGAAGAGACCCAGTACTTC.

V usage is TRBV6-5 and J usage is TRBJ1-2; D is ambiguous. Trimming took 2 bases from V and 8 from J, leaving 18 bases between them. The CDR3 runs 15 residues. CDR1 and CDR2 from the germline V gene are MNHEY and SVGAGI. In DNA, the CDR3 is TGTGCCAGCAGTTACGGCCTGGGAGGATTAGAAGGCTACACCTTC. This sequence encodes CASSYGLGGLEGYTF.

V usage is TRBV19 and J usage is TRBJ1-2, with 7 bases aligning to TRBD1. The length of the CDR3 is 15 residues. J lost 6 bases, V lost 5 bases, and 12 bases had no gene match. Per the germline V gene, CDR1 is LNHDA and CDR2 is SQIVND (reference sequence). DNA for the CDR3: TGTGCCAGTAGTCTCACCGGCGACAGGGTTGATGGCTACACCTTC. Protein sequence: CASSLTGDRVDGYTF.

The V call is TRBV5-1, the J call TRBJ1-2; D might be TRBD1 (5 bases). Germline V CDR1 and CDR2: SGHRS, YFSETQ. This CDR3 has 13 amino acids. Trimming left V 4 bases short and J 6 bases short, with 13 bases between. CDR3: CASSLQGSDGYTF. CDR3 sequence (DNA): TGCGCCAGCAGCCTCCAGGGAAGCGATGGCTACACCTTC.

V gene TRBV5-1 combines with J gene TRBJ2-5; 8 nucleotides match TRBD1. The CDR3 loop spans 15 amino acids. The V segment lost 4 bases and the J segment 5 bases; nucleotides outside the gene matches: 10. Germline CDR1 and CDR2: SGHRS and YFSETQ. The DNA of the CDR3 is TGCGCCAGCAGCGGGGACAGGACAGTGGGGGAGACCCAGTACTTC. This translates into CASSGDRTVGETQYF.

This clone turned up a few times. The V and J genes are TRBV5-5 and TRBJ1-6; D ambiguous. V was pared by 0 bases and J by 0 bases, with 4 bases between. This CDR3 contains 15 residues. CDR1 is SGHKS, CDR2 YYEKEE, per germline (reference sequence). CDR3 region: CASSLESSYNSPLHF. As DNA, the CDR3 is TGTGCCAGCAGCTTGGAGAGCTCCTATAATTCACCCCTCCACTTT.

The chain couples TRBV19 to TRBJ1-1; TRBD1 matches at 9 bases. V lost 6 bases to trimming and J lost 4 bases; unmatched junction nucleotides: 6. The germline CDR1 and CDR2 sequences are LNHDA and SQIVND (reference sequence). CDR3 length: 14 amino acids. The chain's CDR3 is CASRRTGVVTEAFF. The CDR3 nucleotides read TGTGCCAGTAGAAGGACAGGGGTCGTCACTGAAGCTTTCTTT.

This sequence joins TRBV5-8 and TRBJ2-2, with 7 bases matching TRBD1. The germline gives CDR1 SGHTS, CDR2 YDEGEE. The CDR3 consists of 15 residues. After removal of 2 bases from V and 7 bases from J, the junction contained 8 bases not matched to a gene. CDR3 nucleotides: TGTGCCAGCAGCTTTATGATAGGGGGCCGCGGGGAGCTGTTTTTT. This sequence encodes CASSFMIGGRGELFF.

The V call is TRBV30, the J call TRBJ2-5, with 11 bases identical to TRBD2. The CDR3 runs 14 residues. Germline lookup yields CDR1 GTSNPN and CDR2 SVGIG (reference sequence). V lost 3 bases to trimming and J lost 5 bases; unmatched junction nucleotides: 5. In nucleotides, the CDR3 is TGTGCCTGGAGGAGTAGCGGGGGGGGCGAGACCCAGTACTTC. It specifies CAWRSSGGGETQYF.

The chain recombines TRBV5-1 with TRBJ1-1; 7 nucleotides agree with TRBD1. Trimming took 0 bases from V and 1 from J; bases not matched to a gene: 3. Germline V lookup: CDR1 SGHRS, CDR2 YFSETQ. This CDR3 has 15 residues. The CDR3 region is CASSLVGTENTEAFF. The CDR3 coding sequence is TGCGCCAGCAGCTTGGTCGGGACAGAGAACACTGAAGCTTTCTTT.

The J gene is TRBJ2-3, the V gene TRBV19; D might be TRBD2 (8 bases). Germline V gene data show CDR1 as LNHDA and CDR2 as SQIVND (reference sequence). V was cut by 7 bases and J by 3 bases, with 23 bases left in between. The CDR3 has 17 residues. CDR3 loop: CASTVVGGGGPTDTQYF. CDR3 bases: TGTGCCAGTACAGTGGTAGGGGGCGGGGGGCCAACAGATACGCAGTATTTT.

This rearrangement joins TRBV10-2 to TRBJ2-7; D is perhaps TRBD2 (5 bases). The CDR3 covers 11 residues. Germline V gives CDR1 WSHSY, CDR2 SAAADI. V shed 11 bases and J shed 6 bases, with 14 bases lying between them. The CDR3 DNA reads as TGCGCCGCCCGGCTGGGAGCCGAGCAGTACTTC. Protein product: CAARLGAEQYF.